Below are 27 T cell receptor beta chains sequenced from a single sample in a study of blood T cell repertoires in COVID-19. Some clones are missing from TCRdb's copy, which holds only in-frame ones; the method was immunoSEQ multiplex PCR. Of fewer than 350,000 clones in the sample, about 90% were seen once. Material for sequencing was PBMCs or T cells enriched from blood (not recorded which). The receptors shown here come from a woman in her late teens or twenties with acute COVID-19.

This clone was seen only a few times. CDR3 DNA: TGTGCCAGCAGTTACCTGCCAGCGGGATCCCAAGAGACCCAGTACTTC. Amino acid sequence: CASSYLPAGSQETQYF. The gene calls are TRBV27 and TRBJ2-5; 7 bases line up with TRBD2. With V trimmed by 4 bases and J by 1 base, 9 bases remained unmatched. The CDR3 consists of 16 residues. Per the germline V gene, CDR1 is MNHEY and CDR2 is SMNVEV (reference sequence).

V and J are TRBV5-8 and TRBJ2-1; TRBD1 matches at 7 bases. The CDR3 consists of 13 residues. Per germline, CDR1 SGHTS and CDR2 YDEGEE. V was pared by 5 bases and J by 3 bases, with 2 bases of the junction left unmatched. The CDR3 DNA sequence: TGTGCCAGCAGAAACAGGGGCTACAATGAGCAGTTCTTC. Amino acid sequence: CASRNRGYNEQFF.

V gene TRBV5-4 combines with J gene TRBJ2-1; TRBD2 agrees at 10 bases. The CDR3 sequence is 16 residues long. Germline V gene lookup returns CDR1 SGHNT and CDR2 YYREEE (reference sequence). The V segment lost 4 bases and the J segment 0 bases; nucleotides outside the gene matches: 4. This CDR3 reads CASSLAGASSYNEQFF. CDR3 DNA sequence: TGTGCCAGCAGCCTAGCGGGAGCCAGCTCCTACAATGAGCAGTTCTTC.

This clone was counted once. V is TRBV11-2 and J is TRBJ2-7, with 12 nucleotides matching TRBD2. From germline, CDR1 is SGHAT and CDR2 FQNNGV. V shed 3 bases and J 2 bases; nucleotides not matched to a gene: 2. CDR3 length: 15 amino acids. CDR3 amino acids: CASSFLAGGPYEQYF. The CDR3 nucleotides read TGTGCCAGCAGCTTTCTAGCGGGAGGGCCCTACGAGCAGTACTTC.

V usage is TRBV18 and J usage is TRBJ1-2, with a tentative D call TRBD1 (5 bases). Trimming pared 3 bases from V and 5 bases from J, leaving 13 bases between. This CDR3 is 14 amino acids long. Germline assignment: CDR1 KGHSH and CDR2 LQKENI. In DNA form, the CDR3 reads TGTGCCAGCTCACCGGGAGGGCCAGGGTATGGCTACACCTTC. Its translation: CASSPGGPGYGYTF.

The V call is TRBV6-5, the J call TRBJ1-3, with D maybe TRBD1 (6 bases). V lost 4 bases and J 2 bases, leaving 12 bases between the germline ends. Germline values: CDR1 MNHEY, CDR2 SVGAGI. CDR3 size: 15 residues. The CDR3 region is CASSSSDRTGNTIYF. The CDR3 nucleotides are TGTGCCAGCAGTTCCTCTGACAGGACTGGAAACACCATATATTTT.

For the CDR3, the DNA is TGTGCCAGCAGCCGAGGACTAGCGGGAGTAAATGAGCAGTTCTTC. It yields the protein CASSRGLAGVNEQFF. The J gene is TRBJ2-1, the V gene TRBV7-7; 13 positions agree with TRBD2. Germline CDR1 SSHAT, CDR2 FNYEAQ (reference sequence). With 5 bases clipped from V and 7 bases from J, the junction kept 5 bases outside the gene matches. The CDR3 runs to 15 residues.

The rearrangement links TRBV19 to TRBJ2-7, with unresolved D. The length of the CDR3 is 13 residues. The V and J ends lost 3 bases and 7 bases respectively, with 13 bases between them. CDR1 LNHDA and CDR2 SQIVND come from the germline V gene (reference sequence). The CDR3 region is CASSIFLEREQYF. The CDR3 DNA is TGTGCCAGTAGTATTTTCCTCGAACGGGAGCAGTACTTC.

V is TRBV28 and J is TRBJ1-6; D perhaps matches TRBD1 (5 bases). The V and J ends lost 8 bases and 9 bases respectively, with 17 bases between them. The CDR3 sequence is 14 residues long. Germline V gives CDR1 MDHEN, CDR2 SYDVKM. CDR3 region: CASQTGPQGSPLHF. CDR3 in DNA: TGTGCCAGCCAAACCGGTCCGCAGGGTTCACCCCTCCACTTT. The variable domain in full, completed from reference TRBV28 and TRBJ1-6, reads DVKVTQSSRYLVKRTGEKVFLECVQDMDHENMFWYRQDPGLGLRLIYFSYDVKMKEKGDIPEGYSVSREKKERFSLILESASTNQTSMYLCASQTGPQGSPLHFGNGTRLTVT.

The CDR3: CASSSGLSAPDTQYF. In DNA form, the CDR3 reads TGCGCCAGCAGCTCCGGACTTTCAGCGCCAGATACGCAGTATTTT. This sequence joins TRBV5-1 and TRBJ2-3; possibly TRBD2 for D (5 bases). Trimming cost V 3 bases and J 4 bases, with 15 bases left between them. Germline CDR1 reads SGHRS; CDR2 reads YFSETQ. The CDR3 is 15 residues long.

The V call is TRBV7-9, the J call TRBJ1-3; TRBD1 agrees at 10 bases. In germline, CDR1 is SEHNR, CDR2 FQNEAQ (reference sequence). After removal of 4 bases from V and 3 bases from J, the junction contained 9 bases not matched to a gene. The CDR3 has 17 residues. The chain's CDR3 is CASSSPPDRGLGNTIYF. CDR3 in DNA: TGTGCCAGCAGCTCGCCCCCCGACAGGGGGCTTGGAAACACCATATATTTT.

CDR3 residues: CASSLEPSSGNTIYF. CDR3 nucleotide sequence: TGTGCCAGCAGCTTAGAACCGAGCTCTGGAAACACCATATATTTT. The chain combines TRBV7-2 with TRBJ1-3, with D hard to call. V was shortened by 1 base and J by 0 bases, with 7 bases between the two germline ends. From germline, CDR1 is SGHTA and CDR2 FQGNSA. The CDR3 covers 15 residues.

The rearrangement links TRBV30 to TRBJ2-5, with 12 bases identical to TRBD2. The ends lost 2 bases at V and 2 bases at J; junction bases unmatched: 3. The CDR3 runs to 15 residues. The germline V gene encodes CDR1 GTSNPN and CDR2 SVGIG (reference sequence). CDR3 coding DNA: TGTGCCTGGAGTATGGGACTAGCGGGTCAAGAGACCCAGTACTTC. Translating it yields CAWSMGLAGQETQYF.

This clone was counted a single time. The chain joins TRBV6-8 to TRBJ2-7; 7 bases map to TRBD1. Germline V gene lookup returns CDR1 MNHGY and CDR2 SAAAGT. Trimming took 2 bases from V and 4 from J; bases not matched to a gene: 5. The CDR3 spans 14 residues. For the CDR3, the DNA is TGTGCCAGCAGTTACCCCGACAGGGTGTACGAGCAGTACTTC. Translation gives CASSYPDRVYEQYF.

The gene calls are TRBV7-9 and TRBJ2-6; TRBD1 aligns across 7 bases. The CDR3 is 15 residues long. V dropped 6 bases and J dropped 4; count of bases not matched to a gene: 6. Germline V gives CDR1 SEHNR, CDR2 FQNEAQ (reference sequence). The CDR3 loop is CASRPTGSGANVLTF. CDR3 DNA sequence: TGTGCCAGCAGACCGACAGGGTCCGGGGCCAACGTCCTGACTTTC.

The chain recombines TRBV28 with TRBJ1-2; the D gene is possibly TRBD1 (6 bases). There are 15 residues in the CDR3. V was clipped by 4 bases and J by 4 bases, with 16 bases between them. From germline, CDR1 is MDHEN and CDR2 SYDVKM. Here the CDR3 reads CASSSFGQKSYGYTF. Here the CDR3 DNA reads TGTGCCAGCAGTTCCTTCGGACAGAAAAGCTATGGCTACACCTTC.

V is TRBV2 and J is TRBJ1-2; TRBD1 agrees at 7 bases. The CDR3 is made up of 13 amino acids. Looked up from germline, CDR1 is SNHLY and CDR2 is FYNNEI. V trimming: 8 bases; J trimming: 6 bases; junction bases outside the gene matches: 9. The CDR3 nucleotides are TGTGCCAGCGCCCCGGAAAGGGGGCATGGCTACACCTTC. Translation gives CASAPERGHGYTF.

The chain couples TRBV6-5 to TRBJ1-2, with TRBD1 matching over 7 bases. J gave up 5 bases and V 0 bases, and 9 bases lay outside the gene matches. The CDR3 has 16 residues. Germline values: CDR1 MNHEY, CDR2 SVGAGI. The CDR3 here is CASSYSVQGVLYGYTF. The CDR3, as DNA: TGTGCCAGCAGTTACTCGGTCCAGGGGGTATTGTATGGCTACACCTTC.

The chain joins TRBV9 to TRBJ2-5; 7 bases line up with TRBD2. Per germline, CDR1 SGDLS and CDR2 YYNGEE. V dropped 0 bases and J dropped 5; count of bases not matched to a gene: 10. The CDR3 is made up of 16 amino acids. This CDR3 reads CASSVGGLAVRETQYF. The CDR3 DNA follows: TGTGCCAGCAGCGTAGGAGGGCTAGCGGTAAGGGAGACCCAGTACTTC.

This clone was recorded only once. The V call is TRBV5-6, the J call TRBJ2-1; possibly TRBD2 for D (6 bases). Per germline, CDR1 SGHDT and CDR2 YYEEEE. The CDR3 has 13 residues. V was clipped by 5 bases and J by 8 bases, with 14 bases between them. The DNA for the CDR3 is TGTGCCAGCAGGGCACGGGAGCGCTATGAGCAGTTCTTC. This translates into CASRARERYEQFF.

The genes are TRBV4-3 and TRBJ2-1, with 10 bases that match TRBD2. CDR1 and CDR2 (germline): LGHNA, YSLEER. This CDR3 is built from 17 residues. With 0 bases clipped from V and 4 bases from J, the junction kept 6 bases outside the gene matches. This chain's CDR3 is CASSQDFSGRSYNEQFF. CDR3 nucleotide sequence: TGCGCCAGCAGCCAAGATTTTAGCGGGAGGTCATACAATGAGCAGTTCTTC.

CDR3 amino acids: CARSLSGRGVYNEQFF. DNA of the CDR3: TGTGCCAGAAGCTTGTCCGGCCGGGGGGTGTACAATGAGCAGTTCTTC. This rearrangement joins TRBV5-3 to TRBJ2-1, with 7 bases that match TRBD2. TRBV5-3 is an ORF; its function is uncertain. This CDR3 has 16 amino acids. V shed 1 base and J 4 bases; nucleotides not matched to a gene: 8.

The J gene is TRBJ1-1, the V gene TRBV6-2 or TRBV6-3, with 9 bases identical to TRBD1. Germline V gene sequence: CDR1 MNHEY, CDR2 SVGEGT. The CDR3 has 18 residues. With 2 bases clipped from V and 4 bases from J, the junction kept 14 bases outside the gene matches. CDR3 sequence (DNA): TGTGCCAGCAGTTACGGAGCGGGGACAGGGCGGAGGAGCACTGAAGCTTTCTTT. This gives the protein CASSYGAGTGRRSTEAFF.

In its sample, this clone was seen once. The J gene is TRBJ2-1, the V gene TRBV29-1, with D uncertain. Germline CDR1 SQVTM, CDR2 ANQGSEA. Trimming shortened V by 7 bases and J by 0 bases, and 16 bases separated the two germline ends. The CDR3 has 15 residues. The CDR3 region has the DNA TGCAGCGCTGAGGTAGATGCGAACTCCTACAATGAGCAGTTCTTC. Its protein is CSAEVDANSYNEQFF.

This rearrangement joins TRBV7-2 to TRBJ2-1; D is uncertain. Between the trimmed V and J ends, which lost 1 base and 2 bases, there was a span of 15 bases. The length of the CDR3 is 17 residues. Germline CDR1 and CDR2: SGHTA and FQGNSA. In nucleotides, the CDR3 is TGTGCCAGCAGCTTAGTGCCCTCGGTTGAGCCCTACAATGAGCAGTTCTTC. Translating it yields CASSLVPSVEPYNEQFF.

This chain uses TRBV7-9 with TRBJ2-7, with 11 nucleotides matching TRBD2. Germline lookup yields CDR1 SEHNR and CDR2 FQNEAQ (reference sequence). With V trimmed by 2 bases and J by 3 bases, 3 bases remained unmatched. The CDR3 totals 15 residues. The CDR3: CASSLTSGGFYEQYF. The CDR3 region has the DNA TGTGCCAGCAGCTTAACTAGCGGGGGTTTCTACGAGCAGTACTTC.

The chain carries TRBV6-2 or TRBV6-3 and TRBJ2-1; 8 nucleotides agree with TRBD2. Looked up from germline, CDR1 is MNHEY and CDR2 is SVGEGT. J gave up 6 bases and V 4 bases, and 2 bases lay outside the gene matches. The CDR3 spans 13 residues. CDR3 DNA sequence: TGTGCCAGCAGTTCCGGACTAGCCAATGAGCAGTTCTTC. It specifies CASSSGLANEQFF.